This passage covers 8 T cell receptor beta chains from one sample sequenced in a study of identical twins. TCRdb redid the calling of the 5' RACE reads with MiXCR, one entry per CDR3 protein. The table shows about 920,000 distinct CDR3 sequences, with roughly an eighth occurring only once. The data also belong to a second study, concerning yellow fever vaccine responses in identical twins.

Sequencing input: PBMCs. These receptors originate from a woman under 30 in good health.

The rearrangement links TRBV20-1 to TRBJ2-1; D is unresolved. The germline gives CDR1 DFQATT, CDR2 SNEGSKA (reference sequence). V was trimmed by 3 bases and J by 9 bases, leaving 3 bases between them. CDR3 length: 9 amino acids. CDR3 in DNA: TGCAGTGCTAGGACTGAGCAGTTCTTC. As protein: CSARTEQFF.

This clonotype occurred a few times. V and J are TRBV6-1 and TRBJ2-3, with 10 nucleotides matching TRBD1. J lost 4 bases, V lost 6 bases, and 7 bases had no gene match. In germline, CDR1 is MNHNS, CDR2 SASEGT. This CDR3 contains 15 residues. In nucleotides, the CDR3 is TGTGCCAGCAGGGGGACAGGGGCTCCGGCAGATACGCAGTATTTT. Its protein is CASRGTGAPADTQYF.

This chain joins TRBV15 and TRBJ2-5, with TRBD2 as a possible D gene (6 bases). This CDR3 has 14 amino acids. V dropped 4 bases and J dropped 2 bases, with 11 bases sitting between them. Germline V gives CDR1 LNHNV, CDR2 YYDKDF (reference sequence). CDR3 amino acids: CATSNPGAQETQYF. The DNA of the CDR3 is TGTGCCACCAGCAACCCGGGAGCACAAGAGACCCAGTACTTC.

The rearrangement joins TRBV6-1 to TRBJ2-7; D may correspond to TRBD1 or TRBD2 (6 bases each). V was shortened by 3 bases and J by 7 bases, with 16 bases between the two germline ends. The CDR3 runs 14 residues. Germline V gives CDR1 MNHNS, CDR2 SASEGT. The CDR3 is CASSEGRGVGEQYV. CDR3 coding DNA: TGTGCCAGCAGTGAGGGTAGGGGGGTGGGAGAGCAGTACGTC.

This clonotype was observed a handful of times. The chain uses TRBV6-1 and TRBJ1-1, with 9 bases aligning to TRBD1. CDR1 is MNHNS, CDR2 SASEGT, per germline. The CDR3 extends over 16 amino acids. The ends lost 5 bases at V and 0 bases at J; junction bases unmatched: 7. CDR3 region: CASSKPRQGVNTEAFF. The CDR3 region has the DNA TGTGCCAGCAGTAAACCGAGACAGGGGGTGAACACTGAAGCTTTCTTT.

The chain links TRBV7-8 to TRBJ1-5; D might be TRBD1 (5 bases). Germline-derived CDR1 and CDR2 are SGHVS and FQNEAQ. Deletions cut 4 bases from V and 7 bases from J, with 17 bases between. The CDR3 contains 15 residues. The CDR3 spells CASSSVRGVGQPQHF. Here the CDR3 DNA reads TGTGCCAGCAGCTCGGTGCGGGGGGTCGGGCAGCCCCAGCATTTT.

J is TRBJ2-7 and V is TRBV20-1, with 8 bases identical to TRBD2. Losses at the gene ends were 6 bases for V and 5 bases for J; bases not matched to a gene: 18. Germline CDR1 and CDR2: DFQATT and SNEGSKA (reference sequence). This CDR3 region has 16 residues. The CDR3 protein is CSAAGGFAGGPHEQYF. The CDR3 DNA is TGCAGTGCCGCGGGTGGTTTTGCGGGAGGTCCCCACGAGCAGTACTTC.

The rearrangement uses TRBV5-1 and TRBJ1-2, with D perhaps matching TRBD1 (6 bases). The CDR3 is made up of 14 amino acids. Between the trimmed V and J ends, which lost 3 bases and 4 bases, there was a span of 13 bases. The germline V gene has CDR1 SGHRS and CDR2 YFSETQ. The CDR3 DNA follows: TGCGCCAGCAGCTCGGAACAGGGACGCTATGGCTACACCTTC. It specifies CASSSEQGRYGYTF. Full variable domain (rest looked up from reference TRBV5-1 and TRBJ1-2): KAGVTQTPRYLIKTRGQQVTLSCSPISGHRSVSWYQQTPGQGLQFLFEYFSETQRNKGNFPGRFSGRQFSNSRSEMNVSTLELGDSALYLCASSSEQGRYGYTFGSGTRLTVV.